This T cell receptor (beta chain) stems from a study of monozygotic twins with inflammatory bowel disease. The CDR3 is made up of 13 amino acids. Germline values: CDR1 SQVTM, CDR2 ANQGSEA. Findings and limits, study-wide: Researchers report that IBD patients shared fewer clonotypes with others than healthy twins, especially amid disease activity.

For this clonotype: The antigen remains undetermined.

An amount of approximately 3,500 ng of total RNA was used for each TCR library. After re-calling the 5' RACE reads, TCRdb lists one entry per CDR3 protein, DNA absent. The table for this sample gives approximately 330,000 distinct CDR3 sequences. Sequencing was done on a sample of blood. The chain joins TRBV29-1 to TRBJ2-6. This receptor was taken from a human donor with ulcerative colitis or Crohn's disease, or a healthy co-twin of an affected twin (not recorded which). CDR3 residues: CSVEANGANVLTF.